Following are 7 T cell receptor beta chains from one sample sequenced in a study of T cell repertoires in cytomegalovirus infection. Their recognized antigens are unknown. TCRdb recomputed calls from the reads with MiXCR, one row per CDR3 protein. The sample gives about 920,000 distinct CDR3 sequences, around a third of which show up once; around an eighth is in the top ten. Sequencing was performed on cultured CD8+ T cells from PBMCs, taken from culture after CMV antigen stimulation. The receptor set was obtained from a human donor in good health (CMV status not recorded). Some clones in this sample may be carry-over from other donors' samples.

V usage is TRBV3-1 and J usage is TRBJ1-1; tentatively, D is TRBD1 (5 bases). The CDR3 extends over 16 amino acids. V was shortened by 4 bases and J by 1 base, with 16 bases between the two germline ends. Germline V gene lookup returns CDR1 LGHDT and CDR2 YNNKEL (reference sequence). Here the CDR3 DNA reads TGTGCCAGCAGCCCCCTGAGTGGGGCTGGGAACACTGAAGCTTTCTTT. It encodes CASSPLSGAGNTEAFF.

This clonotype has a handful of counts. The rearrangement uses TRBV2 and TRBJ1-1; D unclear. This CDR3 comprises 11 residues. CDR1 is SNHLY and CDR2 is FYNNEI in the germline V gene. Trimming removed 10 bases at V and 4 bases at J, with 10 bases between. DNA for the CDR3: TGTGCCACCTTCCGGGGCACTGAAGCTTTCTTT. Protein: CATFRGTEAFF.

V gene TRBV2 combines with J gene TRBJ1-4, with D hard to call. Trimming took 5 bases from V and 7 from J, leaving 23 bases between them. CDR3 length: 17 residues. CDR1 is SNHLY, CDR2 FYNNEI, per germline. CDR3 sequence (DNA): TGTGCCAGCAGTCAAGATTCACCGTTTGTTTTGGGTGAAAAACTGTTTTTT. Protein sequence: CASSQDSPFVLGEKLFF. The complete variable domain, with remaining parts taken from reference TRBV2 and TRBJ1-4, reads EPEVTQTPSHQVTQMGQEVILRCVPISNHLYFYWYRQILGQKVEFLVSFYNNEISEKSEIFDDQFSVERPDGSNFTLKIRSTKLEDSAMYFCASSQDSPFVLGEKLFFGSGTQLSVL.

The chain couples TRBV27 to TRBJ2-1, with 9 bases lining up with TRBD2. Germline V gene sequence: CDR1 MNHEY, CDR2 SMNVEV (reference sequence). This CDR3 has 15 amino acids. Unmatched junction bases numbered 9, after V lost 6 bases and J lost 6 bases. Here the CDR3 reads CASRPPGLASNEQFF. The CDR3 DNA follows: TGTGCCAGCAGACCTCCGGGACTAGCCTCCAATGAGCAGTTCTTC.

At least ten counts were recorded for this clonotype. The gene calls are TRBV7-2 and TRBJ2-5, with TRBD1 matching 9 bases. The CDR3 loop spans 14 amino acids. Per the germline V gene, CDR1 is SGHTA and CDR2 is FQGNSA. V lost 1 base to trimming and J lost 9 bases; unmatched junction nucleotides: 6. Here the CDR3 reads CASSLGGTGKSQYF. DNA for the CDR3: TGTGCCAGCAGCTTAGGGGGGACAGGGAAGTCCCAGTACTTC.

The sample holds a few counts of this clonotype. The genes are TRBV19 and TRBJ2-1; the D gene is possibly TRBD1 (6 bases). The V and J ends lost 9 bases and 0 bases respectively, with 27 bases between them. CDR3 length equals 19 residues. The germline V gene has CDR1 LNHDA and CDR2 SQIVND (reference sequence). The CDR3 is CASLGNRVSPGHSYNEQFF. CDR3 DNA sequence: TGTGCCAGCCTCGGGAACAGGGTATCCCCGGGACACTCCTACAATGAGCAGTTCTTC. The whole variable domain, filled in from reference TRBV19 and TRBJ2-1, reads DGGITQSPKYLFRKEGQNVTLSCEQNLNHDAMYWYRQDPGQGLRLIYYSQIVNDFQKGDIAEGYSVSREKKESFPLTVTSAQKNPTAFYLCASLGNRVSPGHSYNEQFFGPGTRLTVL.

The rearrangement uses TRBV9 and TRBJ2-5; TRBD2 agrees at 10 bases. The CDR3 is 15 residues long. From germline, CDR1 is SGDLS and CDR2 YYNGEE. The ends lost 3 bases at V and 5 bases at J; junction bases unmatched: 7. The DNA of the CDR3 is TGTGCCAGCAGCGCTCGGGTACTAGCGGGGGAGACCCAGTACTTC. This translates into CASSARVLAGETQYF.